One and the same sample provided the 14 T cell receptor delta chains below, sequenced in a study of γδ T cells in repeated Plasmodium falciparum infection. TCRdb applied CATT to the multiplex PCR reads for clone calling. Altogether more than 45,000 delta-chain clones are present, approximately 1.5% being singletons, with the ten largest covering approximately 16%. Vgamma9/Vdelta2+ and Vdelta2-negative gammadelta T cells were flow-sorted from PBMC for bulk sequencing. The specimen was gamma-delta T cells from blood. All receptors come from a pool of human donors (malaria-infected and uninfected, not separated).

This clone has a handful of counts. The TCRdb record carries a much larger clone's protein, which differs from this DNA's translation at residue 10; a read error is the likely cause, and the protein listed here is the DNA translation. The V call is TRDV2, the J call TRDJ1; 10 bases map to TRDD3. The J gene is not listed in TCRdb, so it was assigned here from a DNA match to germline. Germline values: CDR1 GEAIGNYY, CDR2 EKD. The CDR3 runs 19 residues. Trimming took 3 bases from V and 2 from J; bases not matched to a gene: 17. The CDR3 sequence: CACDAATGGCGGYTDKLIF. The CDR3 DNA is TGTGCCTGTGACGCCGCTACTGGGGGATGCGGGGGGTATACCGATAAACTCATCTTT.

As to this clone: A far larger clone is a single base away, which makes a read error likely. This sample includes further DNA sequences coding for the same CDR3. The V gene is listed as TRDV1; no J gene was called; TRDD3 is the table's D call and was not checked against the DNA. Germline V CDR1 and CDR2: TSWWSYY, QGS. This CDR3 is built from 21 residues. Here the CDR3 DNA reads TGTGCTCTTGTAAGCTCCCTCCGAGTTACTGGGGGGTTAGCTTTGACAGCACAACTCTTCTTC. Its protein product is CALVSSLRVTGGLALTAQLFF.

In its sample, this clone was seen a few times. A far bigger clonotype differs at one base, so this is likely a read error. Distinct nucleotide sequences in the sample also encode this CDR3. The V gene is TRDV1, the J gene TRDJ1; possible D gene TRDD3, 6 bases. Germline CDR1 is TSWWSYY and CDR2 is QGS. CDR3 size: 19 residues. V was pared by 1 base and J by 2 bases, with 23 bases between. The CDR3 loop is CALGEPFPLILGRTDKLIF. The CDR3 region has the DNA TGTGCTCTTGGGGAACCTTTCCCCCTCATACTGGGTCGGACCGATAAACTCATCTTT.

For this clone: This likely came from a read error, as a far larger clone is one base away. Other DNA sequences in the same sample also yield this CDR3. J is TRDJ1 and V is TRDV2, with a weak D call TRDD3 (6 bases). The J gene was missing in TCRdb and was found by matching the end of the DNA to germline. V was clipped by 0 bases and J by 0 bases, with 28 bases between them. The CDR3 is 21 amino acids. The V gene's germline CDR1 is GEAIGNYY and CDR2 EKD. CDR3: CACDTPYQAFKGDSDTDKLIF. CDR3 coding DNA: TGTGCCTGTGACACCCCTTATCAGGCCTTCAAGGGGGACTCTGACACCGATAAACTCATCTTT.

This clone occurred many times. A read error may be the cause here, since a much bigger clone is one base away. The chain joins TRDV3 to TRDJ1; 7 bases map to TRDD3. CDR3 length equals 18 residues. The J segment lost 3 bases and the V segment lost 4 bases, leaving 23 bases of the junction unmatched. Germline values: CDR1 TVYSNPD, CDR2 GDNSRS (reference sequence). CDR3 loop: CAYRLSLVYRGIPDKLIF. In nucleotides, the CDR3 is TGTGCCTACCGCCTTTCCCTTGTCTACCGGGGGATCCCCGATAAACTCATCTTT. Based on the CDR3 plus reference TRDV3 and TRDJ1, the full variable domain is CDKVTQSSPDQTVASGSEVVLLCTYDTVYSNPDLFWYRIRPDYSFQFVFYGDNSRSEGADFTQGRFSVKHILTQKAFHLVISPVRTEDSATYYCAYRLSLVYRGIPDKLIFGKGTRVTVEP.

This clone was observed many times. The amino acid sequence in TCRdb belongs to a much larger clone and departs from this DNA's translation at residue 11, likely a sequencing read error; the sequence shown is translated from the DNA. The V gene is TRDV3, the J gene TRDJ1; D possibly corresponds to TRDD2 (6 bases). Germline CDR1 reads TVYSNPD; CDR2 reads GDNSRS (reference sequence). Trimming shortened V by 3 bases and J by 0 bases, and 29 bases separated the two germline ends. This CDR3 is built from 19 residues. Written as DNA, the CDR3 is TGTGCCTTGCCGGCCTTCCCCCCTTGGATCTCCTCGTACACCGATAAACTCATCTTT. Encoded protein: CALPAFPPWISSYTDKLIF.

At least ten counts were recorded for this clone. This DNA's translation differs at residue 11 from TCRdb's protein, which comes from a much larger clone; a read error is likely, and the protein shown is translated from the DNA. This sequence joins TRDV2 and TRDJ1; tentative D call: TRDD3 (5 bases). CDR1 is GEAIGNYY, CDR2 EKD, per germline. V was shortened by 3 bases and J by 3 bases, with 22 bases between the two germline ends. CDR3 length equals 17 residues. The CDR3 is CACDRVPGVGFPDKLIF. CDR3 DNA: TGTGCCTGTGACCGGGTTCCCGGGGTGGGGTTCCCCGATAAACTCATCTTT.

This clone was counted a few times. TCRdb shows a much larger clone's protein in place of this DNA's translation, and the two differ at residue 12, likely through a read error; the protein shown is translated from the DNA. The chain employs TRDV3 and TRDJ2, with 8 positions matching TRDD3. This CDR3 region has 20 residues. Germline assignment: CDR1 TVYSNPD and CDR2 GDNSRS (reference sequence). J gave up 4 bases and V 5 bases, and 27 bases lay outside the gene matches. The CDR3 region has the DNA TGTGCCCGGGCCCTAGGGTTATACTGGGGGCCGTCGAGGGGGACAGCACAACTCTTCTTT. Its protein product is CARALGLYWGPSRGTAQLFF.

Ten or more counts support this clone. TCRdb's listed protein matches a much larger clone and diverges from this DNA's translation at residue 8, likely through a read error; the protein shown comes from the DNA. The CDR3 is CALGEQAHVYPWVIADKLIF. CDR3 sequence (DNA): TGTGCTCTTGGGGAACAGGCCCACGTCTATCCCTGGGTGATAGCCGATAAACTCATCTTT. The chain employs TRDV1 and TRDJ1; D possibly corresponds to TRDD3 (5 bases). In germline, CDR1 is TSWWSYY, CDR2 QGS. The CDR3 has 20 residues. V lost 1 base to trimming and J lost 3 bases, with 27 bases between them.

This clone has ten or more counts. The protein given by TCRdb reflects a much larger clone and differs at residue 5 from this DNA's translation, likely from a read error; the protein shown is the DNA's translation. This chain links TRDV2 with TRDJ1; the match to TRDD3 covers 13 bases. From germline, CDR1 is GEAIGNYY and CDR2 EKD. CDR3 length equals 18 residues. The J segment lost 3 bases and the V segment lost 3 bases, leaving 12 bases of the junction unmatched. The CDR3: CACDAGKLLGDTPDKLIF. Here the CDR3 DNA reads TGTGCCTGTGACGCCGGGAAGTTACTGGGGGATACGCCCGATAAACTCATCTTT.

Worth noting for this clone: A read error is likely here: a far larger clone is one base away. This CDR3 is also generated by other DNA sequences in the sample. The chain is built from TRDV1 and TRDJ1; D possibly matches TRDD2 or TRDD3 (5 bases each). Germline V lookup: CDR1 TSWWSYY, CDR2 QGS. The CDR3 spans 19 residues. DNA for the CDR3: TGTGCTCTTGGGGACCCAAGTCCCTTCGGGAGGGGGTACACCGATAAACTTATCTTT. This translates into CALGDPSPFGRGYTDKLIF.

Many counts were recorded for this clone. The TCRdb protein comes from a much larger clone and disagrees with this DNA's translation at residue 14, likely due to a read error; the protein given here is derived from the DNA. The rearrangement links TRDV1 to TRDJ1; 9 bases align to TRDD3. The J gene, left out of TCRdb, was set here by checking the DNA against germline. The CDR3 has 19 residues. V dropped 2 bases and J dropped 8; count of bases not matched to a gene: 21. The germline V gene encodes CDR1 TSWWSYY and CDR2 QGS. The CDR3 region is CALGEGAKTRTGGDDKLIF. CDR3 bases: TGTGCTCTTGGGGAAGGGGCTAAAACCCGTACTGGGGGAGACGACAAACTCATCTTT.

To note about this clone: It is likely a read error: a sequence one base away is far more abundant. Other DNA sequences in the sample encode the same CDR3. This rearrangement joins TRDV1 to TRDJ1, with a weak D call TRDD3 (10 bases). No J segment appears in TCRdb, so it was assigned here by matching the sequence to germline. Germline assignment: CDR1 TSWWSYY and CDR2 QGS. The length of the CDR3 is 23 residues. Trimming cost V 1 base and J 1 base, with 34 bases left between them. The CDR3 coding sequence is TGTGCTCTTGGGGAACCCCCTCCTTCCTACTACTGGGGGATCCCTACGGGCACCGATAAACTCATCTTT. Its protein product is CALGEPPPSYYWGIPTGTDKLIF.

This clone appeared a few times. A far more abundant clone sits one base away, making this likely a read error. Other DNA sequences within the sample encode an identical CDR3. This chain links TRDV1 with TRDJ1; D possibly corresponds to TRDD2 (7 bases). In the absence of a J gene in TCRdb, the DNA was matched to germline to assign it here. This CDR3 has 24 residues. Per germline, CDR1 TSWWSYY and CDR2 QGS. The CDR3 loop is CALGELGFLLPRRFLGRNTDKLIF. As DNA, the CDR3 is TGTGCTCTCGGGGAACTCGGTTTCTTACTTCCTAGACGATTCCTGGGGCGAAACACCGATAAACTCATCTTT.